This TCR beta chain came from a study of beta chain features in type 1 diabetes. Study-wide background: Over all samples combined, around 110 million sorted cells were examined. The study, taken as a whole, reports: Comparison showed that naive, central memory and Treg TCRB repertoires appeared more similar among patients than among healthy donors. When Type 1 diabetes patients were examined, their TCRB CDR3s proved moderately but significantly shorter in all four CD4+ subsets.

About this clone: Its antigen is currently unknown.

The authors took one heparinised blood draw, averaging roughly 120 mL, from each donor. CD45RO/CCR7/CD25/CD127/CD95/CD27 staining was used to isolate CD4+ naive, central memory, regulatory and stem cell-like memory cells by sorting. Since all of the isolated RNA was reverse transcribed, expressed TCRB transcripts were what got sequenced. Repertoires were generated with immunoSEQ multiplex PCR, while TCRdb's copy carries only in-frame clones and drops some. This sample has 200,000 to 250,000 clones, with 15% to 20% found just once. Trimming took 4 bases from V and 7 from J, leaving 18 bases between them. CDR3 size: 14 residues. Germline CDR1 and CDR2: SGHRS and YFSETQ.

The rearrangement joins TRBV5-1 to TRBJ2-7; TRBD1 is a possible D gene (5 bases). Sequenced material: naive CD4+ T cells from blood. The sequence derives from a man in his thirties or forties with type 1 diabetes. CDR3 DNA sequence: TGCGCCAGCAGCCCGACAGCCTTTGGCGGTGAGCAGTACTTC. This translates into CASSPTAFGGEQYF. Supplemented by reference TRBV5-1 and TRBJ2-7, the full variable domain reads KAGVTQTPRYLIKTRGQQVTLSCSPISGHRSVSWYQQTPGQGLQFLFEYFSETQRNKGNFPGRFSGRQFSNSRSEMNVSTLELGDSALYLCASSPTAFGGEQYFGPGTRLTVT.